Below, 15 T cell receptor beta chains from the same sample are listed, as sequenced in a study of spatial heterogeneity in lung cancer. Time point described: sample taken at primary tumor resection. In each case, whole RNA from tumor, nontumor lung or frozen PBMC was sequenced unsorted. MiXCR, applied by TCRdb to the 5' RACE reads, yields one record per CDR3 protein. This sample has some 11,000 distinct CDR3 sequences, with around 3.9% found just once. The material sequenced was normal lung tissue next to the tumor, taken at surgery. The receptors were gathered from a male donor with early-stage non-small cell lung cancer.

This clonotype has ten or more counts. This beta chain is a stray sequence in a library constructed for alpha chains; its clone size is not meaningful. The V call is TRBV3-1, the J call TRBJ1-1; 8 bases match TRBD1. The junction had 5 bases not matched to a gene; V was cut back by 4 bases and J by 7 bases. This CDR3 is built from 13 residues. CDR1 and CDR2 (germline): LGHDT, YNNKEL (reference sequence). CDR3 residues: CASSPDRASEAFF. In nucleotides, the CDR3 is TGTGCCAGCAGCCCGGACAGGGCAAGTGAAGCTTTCTTT.

This clonotype was observed many times. For a library built for alpha chains, this beta chain is a stray read; little rests on its size. The chain carries TRBV6-2 or TRBV6-3 and TRBJ1-1, with TRBD1 as a possible D gene (6 bases). The CDR3 totals 13 residues. V was clipped by 8 bases and J by 4 bases, with 14 bases between them. Germline values: CDR1 MNHEY, CDR2 SVGEGT. As DNA, the CDR3 is TGTGCCAGCGGCCGAGACAGGTCCACTGAAGCTTTCTTT. It specifies CASGRDRSTEAFF.

Many counts were recorded for this clonotype. Because this beta chain is a stray read in a library intended to capture alpha chains, its abundance should not be given much weight. This chain connects TRBV2 to TRBJ2-1, with D perhaps TRBD1 (5 bases). CDR3 size: 13 residues. The V gene's germline CDR1 is SNHLY and CDR2 FYNNEI. The V gene lost 7 bases and the J gene lost 9 bases, with 16 bases spanning the gap. CDR3 region: CASTPKGYGEQFF. The CDR3 nucleotides read TGTGCCAGCACCCCGAAGGGGTACGGTGAGCAGTTCTTC.

This clonotype was observed at least ten times. Since the library was made to target alpha chains, this beta chain is a stray read and its abundance is not meaningful. The genes are TRBV30 and TRBJ2-3; D gene uncertain. The V and J ends lost 1 base and 6 bases respectively, with 5 bases between them. This CDR3 comprises 11 residues. The germline V gene has CDR1 GTSNPN and CDR2 SVGIG (reference sequence). The CDR3 DNA is TGTGCCTGGAGTGAGATGGATACGCAGTATTTT. The encoded protein is CAWSEMDTQYF. Supplemented by reference TRBV30 and TRBJ2-3, the full variable domain reads SQTIHQWPATLVQPVGSPLSLECTVEGTSNPNLYWYRQAAGRGLQLLFYSVGIGQISSEVPQNLSASRPQDRQFILSSKKLLLSDSGFYLCAWSEMDTQYFGPGTRLTVL.

This clonotype appeared many times. This beta chain is an unintended read in a library built for alpha chains; its size means little. The chain has TRBV30 and TRBJ1-1; 10 bases are a match to TRBD1. The germline V gene encodes CDR1 GTSNPN and CDR2 SVGIG (reference sequence). Losses at the gene ends were 4 bases for V and 5 bases for J; bases not matched to a gene: 7. The CDR3 contains 14 residues. The CDR3 DNA is TGTGCCTGGACCGTAGGACAGGGGGGGACTGAAGCTTTCTTT. Amino acid sequence: CAWTVGQGGTEAFF.

In its sample, this clonotype was seen many times. The library was built for alpha chains, so this beta chain is an off-target read and its size means little. The chain recombines TRBV28 with TRBJ2-3; TRBD2 matches at 13 bases. The CDR3 consists of 17 residues. V dropped 4 bases and J dropped 0; count of bases not matched to a gene: 4. CDR1 MDHEN and CDR2 SYDVKM come from the germline V gene. The CDR3 nucleotides read TGTGCCAGCAGTTGGACTAGCGGGGGTATTAGCACAGATACGCAGTATTTT. This codes for CASSWTSGGISTDTQYF.

Note on this clonotype: This beta chain appears as a stray read in a library generated for alpha chains; its size is not informative. The V call is TRBV20-1, the J call TRBJ2-3; 7 positions agree with TRBD2. The CDR3 runs to 15 residues. Per germline, CDR1 DFQATT and CDR2 SNEGSKA (reference sequence). The trim removed 3 bases at V and 0 bases at J, leaving 6 bases unmatched. The CDR3 spells CSASILGGSTDTQYF. DNA of the CDR3: TGCAGTGCTAGTATCTTGGGGGGGAGCACAGATACGCAGTATTTT.

This clonotype was recorded many times. Being off target in a library aimed at alpha chains, this beta chain has a size of little meaning. This chain connects TRBV6-2 or TRBV6-3 to TRBJ2-5, with 10 bases that match TRBD2. Germline CDR1 MNHEY, CDR2 SVGEGT. The CDR3 has 15 amino acids. Trimming at V came to 7 bases and at J to 3 bases, leaving 8 bases not matched to a gene. The CDR3 sequence is CASNSAGGLKETQYF. CDR3 nucleotide sequence: TGTGCCAGCAACTCAGCGGGAGGGTTGAAAGAGACCCAGTACTTC.

There are a few counts of this clonotype. The size of this beta chain means little, since it is a stray read in a library made for alpha chains. The chain uses TRBV10-3 and TRBJ2-3, with 10 bases that match TRBD1. V gave up 8 bases and J gave up 3 bases; unmatched junction bases: 5. CDR1 is ENHRY and CDR2 is SYGVKD in the germline V gene. CDR3 length: 14 amino acids. The DNA of the CDR3 is TGTGCCATCCTGAAGGGACAGGGGACAGATACGCAGTATTTT. Its translation is CAILKGQGTDTQYF.

This clonotype has a count of ten or more. This beta chain appears as a stray read in a library generated for alpha chains; its size is not informative. The rearrangement joins TRBV10-3 to TRBJ2-7; no firm D call. V lost 2 bases and J 1 base, leaving 15 bases between the germline ends. CDR1 and CDR2 from the germline V gene are ENHRY and SYGVKD. This CDR3 spans 16 amino acids. The CDR3: CAISEEGPESSYEQYF. The CDR3 bases are TGTGCCATCAGTGAGGAAGGTCCGGAATCATCCTACGAGCAGTACTTC.

This clonotype was found a few times. For a library built for alpha chains, this beta chain is a stray read; little rests on its size. The V call is TRBV30, the J call TRBJ1-5; perhaps TRBD1 as D (5 bases). Trimming removed 0 bases from V and 2 bases from J, with 11 bases in between. Germline assignment: CDR1 GTSNPN and CDR2 SVGIG (reference sequence). This CDR3 contains 15 residues. This CDR3 reads CAWSVLWGGNQPQHF. Here the CDR3 DNA reads TGTGCCTGGAGTGTATTGTGGGGGGGCAATCAGCCCCAGCATTTT.

In this sample, this clonotype is medium-sized. As an off-target read in a library built for alpha chains, this beta chain has a frequency of little significance. The V call is TRBV7-6, the J call TRBJ2-7; D ambiguous. The germline V gene encodes CDR1 SGHVS and CDR2 FNYEAQ. Trimming left V 5 bases short and J 2 bases short, with 10 bases between. The CDR3 loop spans 13 amino acids. The CDR3, as DNA: TGTGCCAGCAGCCCCTACATTACCTACGAGCAGTACTTC. It specifies CASSPYITYEQYF.

Worth noting for this clonotype: This beta chain appears as a stray read in a library generated for alpha chains; its size is not informative. The J gene is TRBJ2-7, the V gene TRBV29-1, with 8 bases fitting TRBD1. After removal of 2 bases from V and 6 bases from J, the junction contained 21 bases not matched to a gene. The CDR3 is made up of 18 amino acids. Germline V CDR1 and CDR2: SQVTM, ANQGSEA. The CDR3 region is CSVELKGQASQGASEQYF. In DNA, the CDR3 is TGCAGCGTTGAATTAAAGGGACAGGCATCCCAGGGGGCTTCCGAGCAGTACTTC.

Many counts were recorded for this clonotype. Within a library made for alpha chains, this beta chain is off target, and its count is uninformative. V usage is TRBV5-1 and J usage is TRBJ2-2, with D tentatively TRBD1 or TRBD2 (6 bases each). The V end lost 4 bases, the J end lost 0 bases, and 19 bases lay between the germline ends. CDR1 is SGHRS, CDR2 YFSETQ, per germline. There are 18 residues in the CDR3. The CDR3: CASSLRGHSGANTGELFF. The CDR3 DNA is TGCGCCAGCAGCCTCCGGGGACATAGCGGAGCGAACACCGGGGAGCTGTTTTTT.

This clonotype is categorized as medium-sized (0.01 to 0.1%). The size of this beta chain means little, since it is a stray read in a library made for alpha chains. The J gene is TRBJ2-1, the V gene TRBV12-3 or TRBV12-4; D is unclear. The V end was cut by 1 base, the J end by 6 bases, with 7 bases between. CDR3 length: 13 residues. CDR3 sequence reads: CASSLGQSNEQFF. The CDR3 DNA sequence: TGTGCCAGCAGTTTAGGTCAGAGCAATGAGCAGTTCTTC.